This is a list of T cell receptor beta chains from one sample in a study of spatial heterogeneity in lung cancer. In TCRdb, the 5' RACE reads were re-called with MiXCR into one record per CDR3 protein. In the table there are about 1,500 distinct CDR3 sequences, more than 10% of which are singletons. This specimen consisted of lung tumor tissue, obtained at surgery. Receptor source: a male donor with early-stage non-small cell lung cancer. Each CDR3 is given with its conserved first and last residue. The order of the fields is J gene, D gene, V gene, clone size, CDR3 protein, CDR3 DNA. The D gene is left open where the match is weak. Size is omitted from some rows. Given values are once, few, many or a class for expanded clones.

>TRBJ1-1|.|TRBV19|few
CASLGIGTEAFF
TGTGCCAGTTTAGGTATCGGCACTGAAGCTTTCTTT
>TRBJ1-1|.|TRBV28|medium-sized
CASRWGGASDAFF
TGTGCCAGCAGATGGGGGGGCGCCTCGGACGCTTTCTTT
>TRBJ2-1|TRBD2|TRBV10-2|.
CASSYRSGDSYNEQFF
TGCGCCAGCAGTTATAGGAGCGGGGACTCCTACAATGAGCAGTTCTTC
>TRBJ2-2|.|TRBV6-2/TRBV6-3|.
CASSYARSWELFF
TGTGCCAGCAGTTACGCTAGAAGCTGGGAGCTGTTTTTT
>TRBJ2-4|.|TRBV4-3|few
CASSRGLRGSKNIQYF
TGCGCCAGCAGCCGAGGACTTAGAGGATCCAAAAACATTCAGTACTTC
>TRBJ2-6|.|TRBV6-5|medium-sized
CASSYGTGANVLTF
TGTGCCAGCAGTTACGGTACTGGGGCCAACGTCCTGACTTTC
>TRBJ2-7|.|TRBV6-5|medium-sized
CASSYSEVGEQYF
TGTGCCAGCAGTTACTCCGAAGTGGGGGAGCAGTACTTC
>TRBJ2-3|.|TRBV7-8|medium-sized
CASSWGRTDTQYF
TGTGCCAGCAGCTGGGGGAGAACAGATACGCAGTATTTT
>TRBJ2-7|.|TRBV7-8|medium-sized
CASSLGVYEQYF
TGTGCCAGCAGCTTAGGCGTCTACGAGCAGTACTTC
>TRBJ1-1|.|TRBV11-2|medium-sized
CASRAGARTEAFF
TGTGCCAGTAGGGCGGGGGCACGGACTGAAGCTTTCTTT
>TRBJ2-5|TRBD1|TRBV20-1|.
CSAYRDRGETQYF
TGCAGTGCCTATCGGGACAGGGGAGAGACCCAGTACTTC
>TRBJ2-3|TRBD1|TRBV5-1|medium-sized
CASSFQGADTQYF
TGCGCCAGCAGCTTCCAGGGGGCAGATACGCAGTATTTT
>TRBJ1-1|.|TRBV6-2/TRBV6-3|.
CASSYPLLGMNTEAFF
TGTGCCAGCAGTTACCCCCTTTTGGGAATGAACACTGAAGCTTTCTTT
>TRBJ2-7|TRBD2|TRBV5-1|few
CASSLSRLAGAYEQYF
TGCGCCAGCAGCCTATCAAGACTAGCGGGTGCCTACGAGCAGTACTTC
>TRBJ1-1|.|TRBV11-1|medium-sized
CASSRSGARVPNTEAFF
TGTGCCAGCAGCCGCTCCGGTGCCAGGGTACCGAACACTGAAGCTTTCTTT
>TRBJ1-2|TRBD1|TRBV7-9|medium-sized
CASSFLTGDGYTF
TGTGCCAGCAGCTTTTTAACAGGGGATGGCTACACCTTC
>TRBJ2-5|TRBD1|TRBV7-2|hyperexpanded
CASSLDDRVGETQYF
TGTGCCAGCAGCTTAGACGACAGGGTCGGGGAGACCCAGTACTTC
>TRBJ2-7|TRBD2|TRBV6-5|medium-sized
CASSYAGLLYEQYF
TGTGCCAGCAGTTACGCGGGACTACTCTACGAGCAGTACTTC
>TRBJ2-1|TRBD2|TRBV19|.
CASSPGLAGGPGHEQFF
TGTGCCAGTAGTCCCGGACTAGCGGGAGGGCCCGGTCATGAGCAGTTCTTC
>TRBJ2-3|TRBD2|TRBV6-2/TRBV6-3|once
CASSYPRGVSTDTQYF
TGTGCCAGCAGTTACCCACGGGGGGTTAGCACAGATACGCAGTATTTT
>TRBJ2-7|TRBD1|TRBV14|.
CASSQDPDRVIGTSYEQYF
TGTGCCAGCAGCCAAGATCCCGACAGGGTAATTGGAACGTCCTACGAGCAGTACTTC
>TRBJ2-7|.|TRBV7-2|.
CASSLAVSYEQYF
TGTGCCAGCAGCTTAGCGGTCTCCTACGAGCAGTACTTC
>TRBJ2-3|.|TRBV28|medium-sized
CASSLGGTQYF
TGTGCCAGCAGTTTAGGTGGCACGCAGTATTTT
>TRBJ2-7|.|TRBV10-2|large
CASSGGTYYEQYF
TGCGCCAGCAGTGGGGGGACATACTACGAGCAGTACTTC
>TRBJ2-5|.|TRBV6-5|.
CASSYYLGVPQETQYF
TGTGCCAGCAGTTATTACTTGGGGGTACCTCAAGAGACCCAGTACTTC
>TRBJ2-3|.|TRBV27|medium-sized
CASSFLDTQYF
TGTGCCAGCAGTTTTCTAGATACGCAGTATTTT
>TRBJ1-5|TRBD1|TRBV19|medium-sized
CASSISGQFSQPQHF
TGTGCCAGTAGTATCTCGGGACAGTTCTCTCAGCCCCAGCATTTT
>TRBJ2-3|TRBD2|TRBV29-1|medium-sized
CSVVTSGSYTDTQYF
TGCAGCGTTGTAACTAGCGGGAGCTACACAGATACGCAGTATTTT
>TRBJ2-7|TRBD2|TRBV19|medium-sized
CASRYTGAGDGEQYF
TGTGCCAGTAGGTATACTGGCGCGGGAGATGGTGAGCAGTACTTC
>TRBJ2-2|TRBD2|TRBV7-6|many
CASSTWGGTGELFF
TGTGCCAGCAGTACCTGGGGGGGCACCGGGGAGCTGTTTTTT
>TRBJ2-6|.|TRBV10-3|medium-sized
CAIGKGGNSGANVLTF
TGTGCCATCGGGAAGGGAGGAAACTCTGGGGCCAACGTCCTGACTTTC
>TRBJ2-7|.|TRBV7-2|medium-sized
CASSAKSGTVSYEQYF
TGTGCCAGCAGCGCGAAGTCCGGGACTGTCTCCTACGAGCAGTACTTC
>TRBJ2-5|.|TRBV29-1|medium-sized
CSVERMWEEEETQYF
TGCAGCGTTGAACGGATGTGGGAGGAGGAGGAGACCCAGTACTTC
>TRBJ1-6|TRBD1|TRBV6-5|medium-sized
CASSTTDRGYNSPLHF
TGTGCCAGCAGTACCACCGACAGGGGATATAATTCACCCCTCCACTTT
>TRBJ2-7|TRBD1|TRBV2|medium-sized
CASSEAGRDRSYEQYF
TGTGCCAGCAGTGAAGCCGGACGGGACAGGTCCTACGAGCAGTACTTC
>TRBJ1-5|.|TRBV10-2|medium-sized
CASSTQGPNQPQHF
TGCGCCAGCAGTACACAGGGACCGAATCAGCCCCAGCATTTT
>TRBJ2-7|.|TRBV9|medium-sized
CASSVGRGLTYEQYF
TGTGCCAGCAGCGTAGGTAGGGGCCTTACCTACGAGCAGTACTTC
>TRBJ2-1|TRBD2|TRBV27|medium-sized
CASGTSGKVNEQFF
TGTGCCAGCGGGACTAGCGGGAAGGTCAATGAGCAGTTCTTC
>TRBJ2-3|TRBD2|TRBV4-3|medium-sized
CASSQDRGLAGGPQYF
TGCGCCAGCAGCCAAGATAGGGGACTAGCGGGAGGGCCGCAGTATTTT
>TRBJ2-7|.|TRBV19|medium-sized
CASSLGGSTYEQYF
TGTGCCAGTAGCCTTGGAGGGTCTACCTACGAGCAGTACTTC